A single sample gave rise to the 10 T cell receptor beta chains below, sequenced in a study of blood T cell repertoires in COVID-19. Data came from immunoSEQ multiplex PCR; TCRdb stores just in-frame clones and leaves some out. The sample lists 95,000 to 120,000 clones, 75% to 90% occurring once. Material for sequencing was peripheral blood. These TCRs come from a human donor in a cohort sampled during active COVID-19.

This clone was recorded only once. The CDR3 is CAGGQGAGIQYF. The CDR3 nucleotides are TGTGCCGGGGGACAGGGGGCCGGGATTCAGTACTTC. The rearrangement uses TRBV30 and TRBJ2-4, with TRBD1 matching 12 bases. V trimming: 8 bases; J trimming: 10 bases; junction bases outside the gene matches: 6. Germline assignment: CDR1 GTSNPN and CDR2 SVGIG (reference sequence). CDR3 length equals 12 residues.

The genes are TRBV15 and TRBJ2-1, with 11 positions matching TRBD1. Germline CDR1 is LNHNV and CDR2 is YYDKDF (reference sequence). The CDR3 loop spans 18 amino acids. V trimming: 8 bases; J trimming: 1 base; junction bases outside the gene matches: 13. The chain's CDR3 is CATQPGQGVRRSYNEQFF. CDR3 nucleotides: TGTGCCACCCAACCGGGACAGGGGGTGAGAAGGTCCTACAATGAGCAGTTCTTC.

This chain links TRBV18 with TRBJ2-3; perhaps TRBD1 as D (7 bases). There are 14 residues in the CDR3. The V end lost 5 bases, the J end lost 1 base, and 10 bases lay between the germline ends. Germline V gene lookup returns CDR1 KGHSH and CDR2 LQKENI. Written as DNA, the CDR3 is TGTGCCAGCTCAGACAGGGAGGGCACAGATACGCAGTATTTT. It yields the protein CASSDREGTDTQYF.

In regard to this clone: This specimen includes other DNA sequences encoding the same CDR3. The chain combines TRBV19 with TRBJ1-6; unclear D gene. Germline assignment: CDR1 LNHDA and CDR2 SQIVND (reference sequence). This CDR3 has 15 residues. With 6 bases removed from V and 0 bases from J, the gap between germline ends came to 9 bases. DNA for the CDR3: TGTGCCAGTAGGGGCTCGAGCTCCTATAATTCACCCCTCCACTTT. This translates into CASRGSSSYNSPLHF.

The gene calls are TRBV19 and TRBJ1-6; 7 bases are a match to TRBD1. J was trimmed by 5 bases and V by 3 bases; bases with no gene match: 1. Germline V gene sequence: CDR1 LNHDA, CDR2 SQIVND (reference sequence). This CDR3 is built from 14 residues. This CDR3 reads CASSIGTDNSPLHF. The CDR3 nucleotides are TGTGCCAGTAGTATCGGGACAGATAATTCACCCCTCCACTTT. The variable domain in full, completed from reference TRBV19 and TRBJ1-6, reads DGGITQSPKYLFRKEGQNVTLSCEQNLNHDAMYWYRQDPGQGLRLIYYSQIVNDFQKGDIAEGYSVSREKKESFPLTVTSAQKNPTAFYLCASSIGTDNSPLHFGNGTRLTVT.

V and J are TRBV4-3 and TRBJ1-3; D remains unclear. The CDR3 has 15 residues. Germline V gene sequence: CDR1 LGHNA, CDR2 YSLEER. Trimming left V 0 bases short and J 0 bases short, with 6 bases between. CDR3 bases: TGCGCCAGCAGCCAAGACCCGAGCTCTGGAAACACCATATATTTT. Amino acid sequence: CASSQDPSSGNTIYF.

This clone was counted a single time. The chain uses TRBV5-1 and TRBJ1-3; D ambiguous. The germline V and J ends were trimmed by 0 bases and 2 bases, with 9 bases remaining between them. The CDR3 loop spans 15 amino acids. From germline, CDR1 is SGHRS and CDR2 YFSETQ. CDR3 nucleotides: TGCGCCAGCAGCTTGGAAACAGCCGCTGGAAACACCATATATTTT. Encoded protein: CASSLETAAGNTIYF. The full variable domain, in which reference TRBV5-1 and TRBJ1-3 provide the parts outside the CDR3, is KAGVTQTPRYLIKTRGQQVTLSCSPISGHRSVSWYQQTPGQGLQFLFEYFSETQRNKGNFPGRFSGRQFSNSRSEMNVSTLELGDSALYLCASSLETAAGNTIYFGEGSWLTVV.

V is TRBV9 and J is TRBJ1-4; D unresolved. Trimming shortened V by 4 bases and J by 3 bases, and 16 bases separated the two germline ends. CDR1 and CDR2 (germline): SGDLS, YYNGEE. The length of the CDR3 is 16 residues. CDR3 protein: CASSLLGLPSNEKLFF. For the CDR3, the DNA is TGTGCCAGCAGCTTACTAGGGCTTCCTTCTAATGAAAAACTGTTTTTT.

This clone came up once. The V and J genes are TRBV7-3 and TRBJ2-3; the D gene is possibly TRBD2 (5 bases). Germline CDR1 SGHTA, CDR2 FQGTGA. The CDR3 spans 17 residues. With 1 base removed from V and 5 bases from J, the gap between germline ends came to 19 bases. The CDR3 nucleotides read TGTGCCAGCAGCTTAATGGGTTATTCTCGGGCGGGAGATACGCAGTATTTT. Translation gives CASSLMGYSRAGDTQYF.

V is TRBV18 and J is TRBJ2-2; the match to TRBD1 covers 8 bases. The CDR3 runs to 16 residues. Germline loops: CDR1 KGHSH, CDR2 LQKENI. With 2 bases clipped from V and 3 bases from J, the junction kept 5 bases outside the gene matches. The CDR3 DNA follows: TGTGCCAGCTCACCAGAGGACAGGGCGTACACCGGGGAGCTGTTTTTT. Translating gives CASSPEDRAYTGELFF.